Each of the 24 T cell receptor beta chains below was sequenced from the same sample in a study of blood T cells in healthy people across ages (dated by TCRdb to between 2015 and 2016). The library was produced with 5' RACE. TCRdb lists the instrument as Illumina HiSeq 2500. A second PCR of 7 to 11 cycles was performed with a sample-barcoded 5' primer and a J-beta primer mix. TCRdb trimmed public reads at Q25 via fastp, called clones via MiXCR and kept in-frame beta chains. Every entry covers one CDR3 protein and lists the most common genes and DNA from its rows. The sample table contains 2 million or so distinct CDR3 sequences; only one count was recorded for around half of them. 2.1% of the sample is in the top ten clones. Sequencing used blood. Every receptor here comes from a woman between 40 and 55 years old in good health.

The chain combines TRBV5-1 with TRBJ1-6; TRBD1 matches 10 bases. After removal of 4 bases from V and 7 bases from J, the junction contained 8 bases not matched to a gene. The CDR3 spans 16 residues. The germline V gene has CDR1 SGHRS and CDR2 YFSETQ. The CDR3 DNA reads TGCGCCAGCAGCACCTACGACAGGGGGCACAATTCACCCCTCCACTTT. Amino acid sequence: CASSTYDRGHNSPLHF.

This clonotype was recorded only once. V is TRBV20-1 and J is TRBJ2-7; D gene ambiguous. The CDR3 has 10 amino acids. Germline assignment: CDR1 DFQATT and CDR2 SNEGSKA (reference sequence). V was pared by 0 bases and J by 11 bases, with 8 bases between. The CDR3 DNA reads as TGCAGTGCTAGAGAATCGAATGAGTACTTC. It is translated as CSARESNEYF.

The CDR3 nucleotides are TGCAGTGCACCGGGACAGGTGGATTCACCCCTCCACTTT. This translates into CSAPGQVDSPLHF. This chain links TRBV20-1 with TRBJ1-6; 8 bases align to TRBD1. The V and J ends lost 6 bases and 8 bases, in that order; junction bases with no gene match: 6. The CDR3 loop spans 13 amino acids. The germline V gene has CDR1 DFQATT and CDR2 SNEGSKA (reference sequence).

Points on this clonotype: Being one base from a much bigger clone, this may be a read error. The chain joins TRBV24-1 to TRBJ2-1; TRBD2 is a possible D gene (6 bases). The J call may be wrong; the DNA end is better matched by TRBJ2-7. Germline V gene data show CDR1 as KGHDR and CDR2 as SFDVKD. The CDR3 consists of 17 residues. Here the CDR3 DNA reads TGTGCCACCAGTGATTTGTCGGCGGGGAGCTCCTACAATGAGCAGTACTTC. Protein product: CATSDLSAGSSYNEQYF.

This clonotype was counted only a few times. The chain couples TRBV27 to TRBJ2-7, with a weak D call TRBD2 (7 bases). Between the trimmed V and J ends, which lost 6 bases and 2 bases, there was a span of 17 bases. The CDR3 has 15 amino acids. CDR1 and CDR2 (germline): MNHEY, SMNVEV (reference sequence). The CDR3 reads CASSMLGGRPYEQYF. CDR3 bases: TGTGCCAGCAGCATGTTGGGGGGGCGCCCCTACGAGCAGTACTTC.

The gene calls are TRBV5-1 and TRBJ1-4; D unresolved. Trimming cost V 0 bases and J 8 bases, with 11 bases left between them. CDR3 size: 14 residues. Germline V CDR1 and CDR2: SGHRS, YFSETQ. CDR3 DNA sequence: TGCGCCAGCAGCTTGGGACACGGGCGAGAAAAACTGTTTTTT. Translation: CASSLGHGREKLFF. Looking up the rest from reference TRBV5-1 and TRBJ1-4 gives the full variable domain: KAGVTQTPRYLIKTRGQQVTLSCSPISGHRSVSWYQQTPGQGLQFLFEYFSETQRNKGNFPGRFSGRQFSNSRSEMNVSTLELGDSALYLCASSLGHGREKLFFGSGTQLSVL.

V is TRBV12-3 or TRBV12-4 and J is TRBJ2-3; D possibly uses TRBD1 or TRBD2 (5 bases each). V was cut by 6 bases and J by 7 bases, with 17 bases left in between. The CDR3 consists of 14 residues. The CDR3 loop is CASRDQGDVNTQYF. Written as DNA, the CDR3 is TGTGCCAGCAGGGACCAAGGGGACGTGAATACGCAGTATTTT.

The table lists this clonotype with a few counts. The gene calls are TRBV6-1 and TRBJ2-3; weak D call: TRBD1 (5 bases). Trimming stripped 6 bases from V and 1 base from J, with 11 bases between. Per the germline V gene, CDR1 is MNHNS and CDR2 is SASEGT. This CDR3 comprises 14 residues. The CDR3: CASSDMTGTDTQYF. Written as DNA, the CDR3 is TGTGCCAGCAGCGACATGACAGGCACAGATACGCAGTATTTT.

This sequence joins TRBV20-1 and TRBJ2-5; 13 bases are shared with TRBD2. CDR1 and CDR2 from the germline V gene are DFQATT and SNEGSKA (reference sequence). V was clipped by 6 bases and J by 3 bases; unmatched bases: 7. This CDR3 has 15 residues. Here the CDR3 DNA reads TGCAGTGCAGCGGGACTAGCGGGAAAAGAAGAGACCCAGTACTTC. This sequence encodes CSAAGLAGKEETQYF.

This clonotype came up a few times. This may be a read error, as it is one base from a much larger clone. The V call is TRBV20-1, the J call TRBJ2-7, with 9 bases fitting TRBD2. The germline gives CDR1 DFQATT, CDR2 SNEGSKA (reference sequence). V was clipped by 6 bases and J by 2 bases; unmatched bases: 5. The CDR3 runs 13 residues. The CDR3 bases are TGCAGTGCGAACCGCGGGGGGGCCTACGAGCAGTACTTC. Protein sequence: CSANRGGAYEQYF.

V is TRBV10-2 and J is TRBJ2-3, with D possibly TRBD2 on 7 matching bases. Germline-derived CDR1 and CDR2 are WSHSY and SAAADI. V shed 4 bases and J shed 6 bases, with 14 bases lying between them. The CDR3 contains 14 residues. CDR3 region: CASSAAGAPDTQYF. In DNA, the CDR3 is TGCGCCAGCAGTGCGGCGGGGGCTCCCGATACGCAGTATTTT.

The table lists this clonotype with a few counts. The CDR3: CASSSGHRVPGANVLTF. The CDR3 DNA follows: TGTGCCAGCAGCTCTGGACACAGGGTCCCTGGGGCCAACGTCCTGACTTTC. The chain couples TRBV7-2 to TRBJ2-6, with D tentatively TRBD1 (6 bases). Germline V gene data show CDR1 as SGHTA and CDR2 as FQGNSA. Trimming took off 4 bases at V and 2 bases at J, with 15 bases between the two ends. The CDR3 loop spans 17 amino acids. Complete variable domain (other parts from reference TRBV7-2 and TRBJ2-6): GAGVSQSPSNKVTEKGKDVELRCDPISGHTALYWYRQSLGQGLEFLIYFQGNSAPDKSGLPSDRFSAERTGGSVSTLTIQRTQQEDSAVYLCASSSGHRVPGANVLTFGAGSRLTVL.

The gene calls are TRBV7-9 and TRBJ1-4, with TRBD1 as a possible D gene (6 bases). Trimming stripped 1 base from V and 7 bases from J, with 16 bases between. The germline V gene encodes CDR1 SEHNR and CDR2 FQNEAQ (reference sequence). This CDR3 has 16 amino acids. This CDR3 reads CASSLDAGASSEKLFF. DNA for the CDR3: TGTGCCAGCAGCTTAGACGCGGGGGCGAGTAGTGAAAAACTGTTTTTT.

CDR3 amino acids: CASSLLGQANEKLFF. As DNA, the CDR3 is TGTGCCAGCAGCCTACTTGGACAGGCTAATGAAAAACTGTTTTTT. The chain carries TRBV13 and TRBJ1-4, with 7 bases that match TRBD1. CDR3 length equals 15 residues. In germline, CDR1 is PRHDT, CDR2 FYEKMQ (reference sequence). V gave up 5 bases and J gave up 3 bases; unmatched junction bases: 6. The complete variable domain, with remaining parts taken from reference TRBV13 and TRBJ1-4, reads AAGVIQSPRHLIKEKRETATLKCYPIPRHDTVYWYQQGPGQDPQFLISFYEKMQSDKGSIPDRFSAQQFSDYHSELNMSSLELGDSALYFCASSLLGQANEKLFFGSGTQLSVL.

The J gene is TRBJ2-4, the V gene TRBV21-1; TRBD1 is the table's D call and was not checked against the DNA. TRBV21-1 is shown as a pseudogene. The CDR3 extends over 17 amino acids. The CDR3: CASSKVLRDTSKNIQYF. The CDR3 region has the DNA TGTGCCAGCAGCAAAGTGTTGAGGGACACCTCCAAAAACATTCAGTACTTC.

This clonotype was detected only a few times. This chain joins TRBV6-2 or TRBV6-3 and TRBJ2-1; either TRBD1 or TRBD2 may fit D (5 bases each). This CDR3 spans 15 amino acids. The V gene's germline CDR1 is MNHEY and CDR2 SVGEGT. V was shortened by 6 bases and J by 5 bases, with 17 bases between the two germline ends. The CDR3 DNA is TGTGCCAGCAGGACGGGGCCAAACGCAAACAATGAGCAGTTCTTC. It is translated as CASRTGPNANNEQFF.

With respect to this clonotype: Sequence at one end of the junction differs from germline and may be a read error. The CDR3, as DNA: TGCGCCAGCGGCTTGGCGGGATGGGGCAATCAGCCCCAGCATTTT. Residues: CASGLAGWGNQPQHF. The rearrangement uses TRBV5-1 and TRBJ1-5; D is undetermined. The CDR3 has 15 residues. Germline assignment: CDR1 SGHRS and CDR2 YFSETQ.

The chain joins TRBV12-3 or TRBV12-4 to TRBJ1-5; no firm D call. V was trimmed by 5 bases and J by 4 bases, leaving 15 bases between them. The CDR3 runs 15 residues. The chain's CDR3 is CASSLGQEGNQPQHF. CDR3 sequence (DNA): TGTGCCAGCAGTCTGGGCCAGGAAGGTAATCAGCCCCAGCATTTT.

The chain recombines TRBV28 with TRBJ1-2, with D perhaps TRBD1 (6 bases). Germline CDR1 is MDHEN and CDR2 is SYDVKM. This CDR3 has 14 residues. The germline V and J ends were trimmed by 5 bases and 5 bases, with 15 bases remaining between them. In DNA form, the CDR3 reads TGTGCCAGCAGTCCCAGCCCACAGGGATATGGCTACACCTTC. Translating it yields CASSPSPQGYGYTF.

V gene TRBV4-3 combines with J gene TRBJ2-3, with D possibly being TRBD2 (6 bases). From germline, CDR1 is LGHNA and CDR2 YSLEER. Trimming pared 0 bases from V and 3 bases from J, leaving 19 bases between. The CDR3 spans 18 residues. CDR3 coding DNA: TGCGCCAGCAGCCAAGATTCTTCGCAGGGAGGATGGACAGATACGCAGTATTTT. Its translation: CASSQDSSQGGWTDTQYF.

This clonotype was detected a few times. The J gene is TRBJ1-1, the V gene TRBV28; D gene unclear. This CDR3 region has 15 residues. V lost 3 bases, J lost 1 base, and 12 bases lay in between. CDR1 and CDR2 (germline): MDHEN, SYDVKM. DNA of the CDR3: TGTGCCAGCAGTTTGATGAGGGAGGGGAACACTGAAGCTTTCTTT. Translation gives CASSLMREGNTEAFF.

This clonotype was seen a single time. The chain carries TRBV7-9 and TRBJ2-4; 10 nucleotides align to TRBD1. This CDR3 comprises 15 residues. The trim removed 5 bases at V and 5 bases at J, leaving 6 bases unmatched. Germline V lookup: CDR1 SEHNR, CDR2 FQNEAQ (reference sequence). The CDR3: CASSTDRGLENIQYF. As DNA, the CDR3 is TGTGCCAGCAGCACAGACAGGGGGCTCGAAAACATTCAGTACTTC.

This chain uses TRBV6-5 with TRBJ1-4; D possibly corresponds to TRBD1 (5 bases). This CDR3 contains 13 residues. Germline loops: CDR1 MNHEY, CDR2 SVGAGI. Trimming pared 2 bases from V and 15 bases from J, leaving 16 bases between. In nucleotides, the CDR3 is TGTGCCAGCAGTTACATGGGGACGAGCGTTATGTTTTTT. Translation: CASSYMGTSVMFF.

This clonotype was seen only a few times. The V and J genes are TRBV29-1 and TRBJ2-4; the D gene is possibly TRBD2 (5 bases). V gave up 6 bases and J gave up 5 bases, with 11 bases separating them. The length of the CDR3 is 12 residues. Germline CDR1 and CDR2: SQVTM and ANQGSEA. CDR3 sequence (DNA): TGCAGCGTAGGGTCGAGGGAAAACATTCAGTACTTC. Translated: CSVGSRENIQYF.